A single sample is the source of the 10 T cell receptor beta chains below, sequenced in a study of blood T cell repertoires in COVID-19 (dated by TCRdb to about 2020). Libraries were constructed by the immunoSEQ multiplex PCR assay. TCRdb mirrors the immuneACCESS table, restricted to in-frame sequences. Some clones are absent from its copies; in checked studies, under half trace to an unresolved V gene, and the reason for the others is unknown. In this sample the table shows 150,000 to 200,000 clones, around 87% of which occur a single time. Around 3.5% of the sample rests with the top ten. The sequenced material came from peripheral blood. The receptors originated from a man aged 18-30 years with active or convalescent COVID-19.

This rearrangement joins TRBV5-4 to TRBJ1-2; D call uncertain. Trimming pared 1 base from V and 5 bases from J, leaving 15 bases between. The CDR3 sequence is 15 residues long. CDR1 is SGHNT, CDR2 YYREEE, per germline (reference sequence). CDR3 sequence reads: CASSLTETAPYGYTF. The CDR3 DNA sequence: TGTGCCAGCAGCTTGACAGAAACCGCGCCATATGGCTACACCTTC.

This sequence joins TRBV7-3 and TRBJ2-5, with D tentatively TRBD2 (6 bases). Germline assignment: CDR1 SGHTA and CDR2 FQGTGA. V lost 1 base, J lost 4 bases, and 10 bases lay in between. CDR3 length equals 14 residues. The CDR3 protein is CASSLNGGLETQYF. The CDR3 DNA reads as TGTGCCAGCAGCTTAAACGGAGGGTTAGAGACCCAGTACTTC.

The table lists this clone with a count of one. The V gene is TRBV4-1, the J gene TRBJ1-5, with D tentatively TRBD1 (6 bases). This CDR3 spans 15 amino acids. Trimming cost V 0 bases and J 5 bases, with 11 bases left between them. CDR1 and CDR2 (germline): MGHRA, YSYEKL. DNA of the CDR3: TGCGCCAGCAGCCAAGATGGGAAGGGGGATCAGCCCCAGCATTTT. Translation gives CASSQDGKGDQPQHF.

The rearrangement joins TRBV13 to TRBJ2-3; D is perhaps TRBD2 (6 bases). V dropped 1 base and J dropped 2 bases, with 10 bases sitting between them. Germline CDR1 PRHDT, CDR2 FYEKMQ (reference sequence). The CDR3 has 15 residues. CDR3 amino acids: CASSLVRTTTDTQYF. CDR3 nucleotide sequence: TGTGCCAGCAGCTTAGTAAGGACTACCACAGATACGCAGTATTTT.

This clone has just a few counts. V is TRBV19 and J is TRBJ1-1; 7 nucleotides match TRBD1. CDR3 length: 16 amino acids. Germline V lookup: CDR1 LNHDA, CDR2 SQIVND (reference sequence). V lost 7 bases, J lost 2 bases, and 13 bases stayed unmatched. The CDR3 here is CASIKDRSLGNTEAFF. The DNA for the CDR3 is TGTGCCAGTATTAAGGACAGGAGTTTGGGTAACACTGAAGCTTTCTTT.

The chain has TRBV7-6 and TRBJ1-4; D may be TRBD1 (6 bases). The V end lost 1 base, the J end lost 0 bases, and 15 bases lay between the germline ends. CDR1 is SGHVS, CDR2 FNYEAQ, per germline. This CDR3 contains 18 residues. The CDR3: CASSLEARGSATNEKLFF. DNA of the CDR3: TGTGCCAGCAGCTTAGAGGCCAGGGGAAGTGCAACTAATGAAAAACTGTTTTTT.

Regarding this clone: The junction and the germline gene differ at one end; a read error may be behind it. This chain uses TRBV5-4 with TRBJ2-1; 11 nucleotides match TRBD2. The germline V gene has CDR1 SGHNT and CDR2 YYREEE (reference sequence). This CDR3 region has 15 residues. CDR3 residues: CASSLGLAEYNEQFF. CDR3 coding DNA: TGTGCCAGCAGTTTGGGACTAGCGGAATACAATGAGCAGTTCTTC.

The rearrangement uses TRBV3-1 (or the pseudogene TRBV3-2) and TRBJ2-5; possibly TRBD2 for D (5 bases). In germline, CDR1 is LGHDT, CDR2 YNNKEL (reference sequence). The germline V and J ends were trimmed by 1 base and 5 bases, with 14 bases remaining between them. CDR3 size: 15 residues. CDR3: CASSQGPASRETQYF. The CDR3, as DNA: TGTGCCAGCAGCCAAGGTCCCGCTAGCAGGGAGACCCAGTACTTC.

The CDR3 DNA follows: TGCAGCGTTGGTGGGACAGGGGACTCTGGAAACACCATATATTTT. Translated: CSVGGTGDSGNTIYF. The chain employs TRBV29-1 and TRBJ1-3; 10 positions agree with TRBD1. The CDR3 runs 15 residues. Looked up from germline, CDR1 is SQVTM and CDR2 is ANQGSEA. With 4 bases clipped from V and 0 bases from J, the junction kept 3 bases outside the gene matches.

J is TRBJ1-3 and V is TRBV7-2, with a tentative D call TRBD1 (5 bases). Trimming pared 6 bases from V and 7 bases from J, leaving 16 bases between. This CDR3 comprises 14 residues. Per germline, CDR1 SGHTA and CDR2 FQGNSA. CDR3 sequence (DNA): TGTGCCAGCAGGGACCAGGGTCTCGGGAACACCATATATTTT. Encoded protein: CASRDQGLGNTIYF.